The source of this T cell receptor (beta chain) is a study of blood T cell repertoires in COVID-19. Turning to the study itself: Specimens from acute and convalescent COVID-19 originated in the United States, Italy and Spain. T cells, B-cell-depleted T cells, or PBMCs provided the cDNA or gDNA that served as material.

TCRdb's table, derived via immunoSEQ multiplex PCR, lists solely in-frame clones and lacks some. The table shows about 23,000 clones, with about nine tenths occurring only once. Germline CDR1 reads SGHVS; CDR2 reads FNYEAQ. There are 15 residues in the CDR3. The V gene lost 1 base and the J gene lost 0 bases, with 10 bases spanning the gap. Sequenced sample: peripheral blood. The receptor's source is a woman older than 75 with acute or convalescent COVID-19. The V gene is TRBV7-6, the J gene TRBJ2-7, with a tentative D call TRBD1 (6 bases). CDR3 DNA: TGTGCCAGCAGCTTAGATGACAGGTCCTCCTACGAGCAGTACTTC. It translates to CASSLDDRSSYEQYF.